Following are 30 T cell receptor beta chains from one sample sequenced in a study of T cells in tuberculosis. Clones were sequenced by immunoSEQ multiplex PCR, and TCRdb holds only the in-frame ones, with some missing. The table lists more than 20,000 clones, more than 80% of them singletons. Sequenced input: PBMCs. The receptors shown here come from a donor aged 5-35 years with latent tuberculosis or without tuberculosis infection.

The chain uses TRBV2 and TRBJ2-7, with D possibly matching TRBD1 (5 bases). The V end lost 6 bases, the J end lost 6 bases, and 9 bases lay between the germline ends. Germline lookup yields CDR1 SNHLY and CDR2 FYNNEI. The CDR3 extends over 11 amino acids. The CDR3 region is CASRGLVEQYF. As DNA, the CDR3 is TGTGCCAGCAGGGGGCTGGTCGAGCAGTACTTC.

In this sample, this clone turned up once. The rearrangement uses TRBV15 and TRBJ1-2; 7 positions agree with TRBD1. CDR3 size: 13 residues. CDR1 LNHNV and CDR2 YYDKDF come from the germline V gene (reference sequence). V lost 1 base and J lost 7; bases outside the gene matches: 3. In DNA form, the CDR3 reads TGTGCCACCAGCAGAGTCGGACAGGCTGGCTACACCTTC. Protein: CATSRVGQAGYTF.

The chain joins TRBV5-1 to TRBJ2-7; possible D gene TRBD1, 6 bases. V was clipped by 1 base and J by 0 bases, with 11 bases between them. Germline CDR1 reads SGHRS; CDR2 reads YFSETQ. The CDR3 is 15 amino acids. Here the CDR3 DNA reads TGCGCCAGCAGCTTGTTGGGGGACAACTCCTACGAGCAGTACTTC. It specifies CASSLLGDNSYEQYF.

The chain has TRBV4-3 and TRBJ1-4, with 7 nucleotides matching TRBD1. V trimming: 1 base; J trimming: 10 bases; junction bases outside the gene matches: 18. This CDR3 has 18 amino acids. Germline CDR1 reads LGHNA; CDR2 reads YSLEER. CDR3 nucleotides: TGCGCCAGCAGCCAAGCTGGAGGGGGGAGACAGGGAGCGAGAAAACTGTTTTTT. This codes for CASSQAGGGRQGARKLFF.

By proportion, this clone is medium-sized. The genes are TRBV28 and TRBJ1-1; 7 nucleotides match TRBD1. J was trimmed by 6 bases and V by 2 bases; bases with no gene match: 3. CDR1 and CDR2 (germline): MDHEN, SYDVKM. CDR3 length: 13 residues. CDR3 amino acids: CASSLGTAAEAFF. In nucleotides, the CDR3 is TGTGCCAGCAGTTTAGGGACAGCAGCTGAAGCTTTCTTT.

This chain links TRBV28 with TRBJ1-2; 8 bases are a match to TRBD1. Germline trimming cut 11 bases from V and 0 bases from J; bases unmatched to any gene: 2. The CDR3 is made up of 12 amino acids. CDR1 MDHEN and CDR2 SYDVKM come from the germline V gene. This CDR3 is CAGQGSNYGYTF. The CDR3 DNA reads TGTGCCGGACAGGGTTCTAACTATGGCTACACCTTC.

The J gene is TRBJ1-2, the V gene TRBV5-4; 8 bases match TRBD1. Trimming took 4 bases from V and 2 from J; bases not matched to a gene: 4. Germline V gene lookup returns CDR1 SGHNT and CDR2 YYREEE (reference sequence). This CDR3 contains 14 residues. The chain's CDR3 is CASSPWTGNYGYTF. CDR3 sequence (DNA): TGTGCCAGCAGCCCCTGGACAGGGAACTATGGCTACACCTTC.

The V call is TRBV5-1, the J call TRBJ1-1; D unclear. Germline V gene sequence: CDR1 SGHRS, CDR2 YFSETQ. The CDR3 has 17 amino acids. With 0 bases removed from V and 1 base from J, the gap between germline ends came to 16 bases. CDR3 loop: CASSLGPDSLPNTEAFF. The CDR3 DNA is TGCGCCAGCAGCTTGGGGCCGGACTCCCTCCCGAACACTGAAGCTTTCTTT.

This chain joins TRBV2 and TRBJ2-1; D is possibly TRBD2 (6 bases). Looked up from germline, CDR1 is SNHLY and CDR2 is FYNNEI. The CDR3 sequence is 14 residues long. The V end lost 0 bases, the J end lost 7 bases, and 10 bases lay between the germline ends. In DNA, the CDR3 is TGTGCCAGCAGTGAAGCGCTTGGGGGGAATGAGCAGTTCTTC. As protein: CASSEALGGNEQFF.

The chain couples TRBV11-2 to TRBJ1-5; D call uncertain. CDR3 length equals 14 residues. V was clipped by 3 bases and J by 3 bases, with 9 bases between them. Germline lookup yields CDR1 SGHAT and CDR2 FQNNGV. The CDR3 sequence is CASSLEGDNQPQHF. CDR3 DNA: TGTGCCAGCAGCTTGGAGGGTGACAATCAGCCCCAGCATTTT.

V gene TRBV28 combines with J gene TRBJ1-4; 7 bases align to TRBD1. The CDR3 length is 14 residues. In germline, CDR1 is MDHEN, CDR2 SYDVKM. The V and J ends lost 3 bases and 10 bases, in that order; junction bases with no gene match: 8. The CDR3 region is CASSLVQGTRKLFF. DNA of the CDR3: TGTGCCAGCAGTTTGGTACAGGGGACGCGAAAACTGTTTTTT.

The chain carries TRBV27 and TRBJ2-7; D perhaps matches TRBD1 (5 bases). V lost 5 bases to trimming and J lost 0 bases, with 14 bases between them. Germline values: CDR1 MNHEY, CDR2 SMNVEV (reference sequence). CDR3 length: 15 amino acids. CDR3 sequence: CASSPRVLPSYEQYF. DNA of the CDR3: TGTGCCAGCAGTCCCAGGGTTCTCCCCTCCTACGAGCAGTACTTC.

This clone was detected only once. The gene calls are TRBV7-2 and TRBJ1-6, with 8 bases identical to TRBD1. After removal of 4 bases from V and 6 bases from J, the junction contained 2 bases not matched to a gene. The CDR3 spans 14 residues. CDR1 is SGHTA and CDR2 is FQGNSA in the germline V gene. CDR3 nucleotides: TGTGCCAGCAGCTCCGGACAGGGTAATTCACCCCTCCACTTT. Translating gives CASSSGQGNSPLHF. The entire variable domain, with the rest obtained from reference TRBV7-2 and TRBJ1-6, is as follows: GAGVSQSPSNKVTEKGKDVELRCDPISGHTALYWYRQSLGQGLEFLIYFQGNSAPDKSGLPSDRFSAERTGGSVSTLTIQRTQQEDSAVYLCASSSGQGNSPLHFGNGTRLTVT.

V is TRBV7-3 and J is TRBJ2-6; no firm D call. V lost 5 bases and J 2 bases, leaving 7 bases between the germline ends. Germline V gene sequence: CDR1 SGHTA, CDR2 FQGTGA. The CDR3 loop spans 14 amino acids. The CDR3 region has the DNA TGTGCCAGCAGCCCAGAAACTGGGGCCAACGTCCTGACTTTC. As protein: CASSPETGANVLTF.

In its sample, this clone was seen once. The chain carries TRBV25-1 and TRBJ1-2, with 7 bases fitting TRBD1. With V trimmed by 4 bases and J by 7 bases, 15 bases remained unmatched. The CDR3 is 16 amino acids. In germline, CDR1 is MGHDK, CDR2 SYGVNS. CDR3 region: CASSANPGTEIFGYTF. As DNA, the CDR3 is TGTGCCAGCAGTGCTAACCCCGGGACAGAAATCTTTGGCTACACCTTC.

The V call is TRBV5-1, the J call TRBJ2-7, with TRBD2 matching over 10 bases. V dropped 2 bases and J dropped 5; count of bases not matched to a gene: 4. The CDR3 consists of 14 residues. CDR1 and CDR2 (germline): SGHRS, YFSETQ. The CDR3 sequence: CASSLVAGGDEQYF. The CDR3 bases are TGCGCCAGCAGCTTAGTAGCGGGGGGCGACGAGCAGTACTTC.

This chain links TRBV5-1 with TRBJ2-1; TRBD1 is a possible D gene (5 bases). The V end lost 2 bases, the J end lost 0 bases, and 12 bases lay between the germline ends. Germline V lookup: CDR1 SGHRS, CDR2 YFSETQ. The length of the CDR3 is 16 residues. CDR3 in DNA: TGCGCCAGCAGCTTTGGGTTGCAGGGCTCCTACAATGAGCAGTTCTTC. Residues: CASSFGLQGSYNEQFF.

This sequence joins TRBV6-5 and TRBJ1-2, with TRBD1 identical over 7 bases. Germline V gene lookup returns CDR1 MNHEY and CDR2 SVGAGI. The CDR3 totals 11 residues. The junction had 1 base not matched to a gene; V was cut back by 2 bases and J by 10 bases. CDR3 in DNA: TGTGCCAGCAGTTACGGACAGGCCTACACCTTC. Protein sequence: CASSYGQAYTF.

This chain uses TRBV7-3 with TRBJ2-7; maybe TRBD2 (5 bases). Germline V gene data show CDR1 as SGHTA and CDR2 as FQGTGA. This CDR3 is 14 amino acids long. Trimming left V 0 bases short and J 4 bases short, with 10 bases between. The CDR3 here is CASSLTGDSYEQYF. The CDR3 DNA sequence: TGTGCCAGCAGCTTAACCGGGGATAGTTACGAGCAGTACTTC.

This clone was seen only a few times. The chain is built from TRBV10-3 and TRBJ1-5; no reliable D call. The CDR3 has 13 amino acids. The germline gives CDR1 ENHRY, CDR2 SYGVKD. V was shortened by 6 bases and J by 5 bases, with 11 bases between the two germline ends. CDR3 amino acids: CAIRGREDQPQHF. The DNA of the CDR3 is TGTGCCATCAGGGGCCGGGAGGATCAGCCCCAGCATTTT.

CDR3 in DNA: TGTGCCAGCAGCTCTCCGGGACAGTACTCAAACCCATATAATTCACCCCTCCACTTT. This codes for CASSSPGQYSNPYNSPLHF. The gene calls are TRBV7-2 and TRBJ1-6; 7 positions match TRBD1. CDR1 and CDR2 from the germline V gene are SGHTA and FQGNSA. J was trimmed by 4 bases and V by 4 bases; bases with no gene match: 16. This CDR3 has 19 residues.

This chain connects TRBV10-3 to TRBJ2-1; a possible D gene is TRBD1 (6 bases). Looked up from germline, CDR1 is ENHRY and CDR2 is SYGVKD. This CDR3 has 11 amino acids. V lost 3 bases and J 12 bases, leaving 9 bases between the germline ends. CDR3 nucleotides: TGTGCCATCAGTGACCAGGGGCCGCAGTTCTTC. Protein sequence: CAISDQGPQFF.

This chain links TRBV7-2 with TRBJ2-5; the match to TRBD2 covers 15 bases. The CDR3 extends over 16 amino acids. With 2 bases clipped from V and 5 bases from J, the junction kept 3 bases outside the gene matches. Per germline, CDR1 SGHTA and CDR2 FQGNSA. CDR3 sequence: CASSLTGLAGGETQYF. For the CDR3, the DNA is TGTGCCAGCAGCTTAACGGGACTAGCGGGGGGTGAGACCCAGTACTTC.

The chain joins TRBV6-1 to TRBJ1-3; 10 bases align to TRBD1. The germline V gene has CDR1 MNHNS and CDR2 SASEGT. The CDR3 has 14 residues. J lost 4 bases, V lost 6 bases, and 3 bases had no gene match. As DNA, the CDR3 is TGTGCCAGCAGAGGGACAGGGGACGGAAACACCATATATTTT. Residues: CASRGTGDGNTIYF.

The chain joins TRBV30 to TRBJ1-4, with TRBD1 identical over 9 bases. The CDR3 is 14 residues long. J lost 7 bases, V lost 5 bases, and 8 bases had no gene match. The germline V gene has CDR1 GTSNPN and CDR2 SVGIG (reference sequence). The CDR3 bases are TGTGCCTGGGGACTCGGGACAGGGCGTGAAAAACTGTTTTTT. Translated, it gives CAWGLGTGREKLFF.

This chain joins TRBV7-3 and TRBJ2-3; 10 bases agree with TRBD2. With 4 bases clipped from V and 6 bases from J, the junction kept 4 bases outside the gene matches. This CDR3 comprises 14 residues. Germline V CDR1 and CDR2: SGHTA, FQGTGA. CDR3 region: CASSSGTSADTQYF. In DNA, the CDR3 is TGTGCCAGCAGCTCAGGGACTAGCGCCGATACGCAGTATTTT.

CDR3 loop: CAWSVQRGEQYF. In nucleotides, the CDR3 is TGTGCCTGGAGTGTACAGCGAGGGGAGCAGTACTTC. The chain has TRBV30 and TRBJ2-7, with D tentatively TRBD2 (5 bases). This CDR3 has 12 residues. The V gene lost 0 bases and the J gene lost 7 bases, with 10 bases spanning the gap. CDR1 is GTSNPN, CDR2 SVGIG, per germline (reference sequence). The full variable domain, rest sourced from reference TRBV30 and TRBJ2-7, is SQTIHQWPATLVQPVGSPLSLECTVEGTSNPNLYWYRQAAGRGLQLLFYSVGIGQISSEVPQNLSASRPQDRQFILSSKKLLLSDSGFYLCAWSVQRGEQYFGPGTRLTVT.

The gene calls are TRBV18 and TRBJ2-7; TRBD2 aligns across 8 bases. Germline V gene sequence: CDR1 KGHSH, CDR2 LQKENI. The CDR3 totals 18 residues. J gave up 6 bases and V 1 base, and 17 bases lay outside the gene matches. The CDR3: CASSPLNVVGRAGGEQYF. CDR3 nucleotides: TGTGCCAGCTCACCACTAAATGTGGTTGGGCGGGCGGGGGGCGAGCAGTACTTC.

The V and J genes are TRBV4-1 and TRBJ1-3, with a weak D call TRBD1 (6 bases). V was cut by 3 bases and J by 4 bases, with 13 bases left in between. The CDR3 totals 15 residues. Germline CDR1 MGHRA, CDR2 YSYEKL. The CDR3 bases are TGCGCCAGCAGCCATAACAGGGTTTCGGGAAACACCATATATTTT. Translated, it gives CASSHNRVSGNTIYF.

The J gene is TRBJ2-4, the V gene TRBV18, with a weak D call TRBD1 (5 bases). The germline CDR1 and CDR2 sequences are KGHSH and LQKENI. Trimming cost V 0 bases and J 2 bases, with 11 bases left between them. There are 16 residues in the CDR3. The CDR3 DNA is TGTGCCAGCTCACCACCAGGGGTGGGTACCAAAAACATTCAGTACTTC. Amino acid sequence: CASSPPGVGTKNIQYF.